The 29 T cell receptor beta chains given below trace back to one sample, sequenced in a study of CD8+ T cells in alopecia areata. Sequencing relied on a cDNA template that was reverse transcribed from extracted RNA. Clones were read by immunoSEQ multiplex PCR, and TCRdb kept only the in-frame ones, dropping some. Of 150,000 to 200,000 clones listed, roughly 58% are singletons. The treatment is: oral pan-JAK inhibitor, 5-10 mg twice daily. Sample: CD4+ T cells sorted from blood, taken at approximately week 56, from a patient treated with tofacitinib. These receptors were taken from a human donor with alopecia areata.

Here the CDR3 reads CSVEEGTPVYEQYF. CDR3 nucleotides: TGCAGCGTTGAAGAGGGCACACCAGTCTACGAGCAGTACTTC. This sequence joins TRBV29-1 and TRBJ2-7; D not certain. CDR3 length: 14 residues. Trimming stripped 0 bases from V and 3 bases from J, with 12 bases between. The germline gives CDR1 SQVTM, CDR2 ANQGSEA.

The rearrangement uses TRBV28 and TRBJ2-5; D is possibly TRBD1 (5 bases). The CDR3 contains 15 residues. With 3 bases removed from V and 7 bases from J, the gap between germline ends came to 18 bases. Germline V gene sequence: CDR1 MDHEN, CDR2 SYDVKM. CDR3 sequence (DNA): TGTGCCAGCAGTTTGCCACAGGACCTGATCGGGACCCAGTACTTC. This encodes CASSLPQDLIGTQYF.

Points on this clone: At the DNA level, this CDR3 is encoded by other sequences in the same sample as well. The chain joins TRBV30 to TRBJ1-5; no definite D call. CDR1 is GTSNPN and CDR2 is SVGIG in the germline V gene (reference sequence). V was pared by 2 bases and J by 0 bases, with 5 bases between. CDR3 length equals 13 residues. This CDR3 reads CAWSRYSNQPQHF. The DNA of the CDR3 is TGTGCCTGGAGTAGGTATAGCAATCAGCCCCAGCATTTT.

This chain joins TRBV30 and TRBJ1-5; possibly TRBD1 for D (5 bases). Per germline, CDR1 GTSNPN and CDR2 SVGIG (reference sequence). The CDR3 runs 13 residues. V dropped 5 bases and J dropped 4 bases, with 12 bases sitting between them. CDR3 in amino acids: CAWDRGGNQPQHF. The CDR3 DNA reads TGTGCCTGGGATCGGGGGGGAAATCAGCCCCAGCATTTT.

This clone was picked up a small number of times. The rearrangement uses TRBV29-1 and TRBJ2-2, with D unclear. Between the trimmed V and J ends, which lost 1 base and 4 bases, there was a span of 4 bases. Germline V gives CDR1 SQVTM, CDR2 ANQGSEA. The CDR3 covers 12 residues. The CDR3 protein is CSVEGGTGELFF. The CDR3 DNA reads as TGCAGCGTTGAAGGAGGCACCGGGGAGCTGTTTTTT.

The chain couples TRBV4-1 to TRBJ2-7; D tentatively fits TRBD1 or TRBD2 (6 bases each). CDR1 and CDR2 (germline): MGHRA, YSYEKL. Trimming took 1 base from V and 5 from J, leaving 15 bases between them. The CDR3 sequence is 15 residues long. CDR3 amino acids: CASSQGEGGPDEQYF. As DNA, the CDR3 is TGCGCCAGCAGCCAAGGTGAGGGGGGTCCCGACGAGCAGTACTTC.

This clone was observed a handful of times. The chain uses TRBV29-1 and TRBJ1-1, with TRBD1 matching over 10 bases. The CDR3 is made up of 16 amino acids. V was clipped by 6 bases and J by 5 bases; unmatched bases: 15. Germline lookup yields CDR1 SQVTM and CDR2 ANQGSEA. The CDR3 DNA follows: TGCAGCGTACGAGTCTGGCCCGGGGACAGGGGTACTGAAGCTTTCTTT. Encoded protein: CSVRVWPGDRGTEAFF.

The chain employs TRBV7-2 and TRBJ2-3; tentatively, D is TRBD1 (6 bases). Trimming removed 2 bases at V and 4 bases at J, with 7 bases between. CDR1 is SGHTA, CDR2 FQGNSA, per germline. This CDR3 region has 13 residues. The CDR3 DNA is TGTGCCAGCAGCTTACAGGGGTCAGATACGCAGTATTTT. As protein: CASSLQGSDTQYF.

This rearrangement joins TRBV20-1 to TRBJ2-3; no clear D gene. CDR3 size: 11 residues. CDR1 and CDR2 (germline): DFQATT, SNEGSKA (reference sequence). Trimming stripped 3 bases from V and 6 bases from J, with 7 bases between. CDR3 sequence reads: CSASLGDTQYF. CDR3 nucleotides: TGCAGTGCTAGTTTGGGTGATACGCAGTATTTT.

This clone was counted only a few times. The rearrangement joins TRBV5-6 to TRBJ2-7; TRBD2 is a possible D gene (5 bases). Trimming left V 0 bases short and J 5 bases short, with 12 bases between. CDR1 is SGHDT and CDR2 is YYEEEE in the germline V gene. The CDR3 contains 14 residues. As DNA, the CDR3 is TGTGCCAGCAGCTTGGTTGGGGTGCGGGACGAGCAGTACTTC. It encodes CASSLVGVRDEQYF.

The chain combines TRBV27 with TRBJ2-1; D is ambiguous. This CDR3 contains 15 residues. Germline CDR1 is MNHEY and CDR2 is SMNVEV (reference sequence). V was pared by 5 bases and J by 1 base, with 12 bases between. CDR3 nucleotide sequence: TGTGCCAGCAGTCCGGAGCTCCGATCCTACAATGAGCAGTTCTTC. Amino acid sequence: CASSPELRSYNEQFF.

J is TRBJ1-6 and V is TRBV30; the D is unclear. The CDR3 sequence is 13 residues long. CDR1 and CDR2 from the germline V gene are GTSNPN and SVGIG (reference sequence). Between the trimmed V and J ends, which lost 6 bases and 7 bases, there was a span of 13 bases. Here the CDR3 reads CACRITRNSPLHF. In DNA, the CDR3 is TGTGCCTGTCGGATAACTCGGAATTCACCCCTCCACTTT.

The rearrangement uses TRBV4-2 and TRBJ1-5, with TRBD1 as a possible D gene (5 bases). Per the germline V gene, CDR1 is LGHNA and CDR2 is YNFKEQ. The CDR3 has 13 residues. V was cut by 1 base and J by 7 bases, with 8 bases left in between. In DNA form, the CDR3 reads TGTGCCAGCAGCCAAGGGGGCCACCAGCCCCAGCATTTT. This gives the protein CASSQGGHQPQHF.

This clone showed up many times. The chain combines TRBV29-1 with TRBJ1-2; D remains unclear. V gave up 3 bases and J gave up 4 bases, with 15 bases separating them. Germline-derived CDR1 and CDR2 are SQVTM and ANQGSEA. The CDR3 totals 14 residues. This CDR3 reads CSVDRPGSTYGYTF. The CDR3 nucleotides read TGCAGCGTTGATCGCCCGGGAAGCACCTATGGCTACACCTTC.

This clone showed up just a few times. The CDR3 DNA is TGTGCCTGGTCACAAGGGTTGGGCAATCAGCCCCAGCATTTT. Its protein is CAWSQGLGNQPQHF. The V and J genes are TRBV30 and TRBJ1-5, with unresolved D. The V end lost 5 bases, the J end lost 2 bases, and 13 bases lay between the germline ends. CDR3 length equals 14 residues. In germline, CDR1 is GTSNPN, CDR2 SVGIG (reference sequence).

The chain carries TRBV30 and TRBJ1-2; D not certain. Trimming cost V 3 bases and J 6 bases, with 17 bases left between them. Germline lookup yields CDR1 GTSNPN and CDR2 SVGIG (reference sequence). The CDR3 consists of 14 residues. The CDR3 sequence: CAWSPGSQINGYTF. The CDR3 coding sequence is TGTGCCTGGAGCCCCGGGTCCCAGATTAATGGCTACACCTTC.

This clone was observed many times. In DNA form, the CDR3 reads TGTGCCAGCAGTGAGATGACTAATACGCAGTATTTT. Translation gives CASSEMTNTQYF. V usage is TRBV2 and J usage is TRBJ2-3; a weak D match, TRBD2 (5 bases). The CDR3 length is 12 residues. CDR1 and CDR2 from the germline V gene are SNHLY and FYNNEI. The V end was cut by 3 bases, the J end by 7 bases, with 8 bases between.

The DNA of the CDR3 is TGTGCCAGCAGTGTTCCCGGAGGACCCTACGAGCAGTACTTC. Its protein product is CASSVPGGPYEQYF. J is TRBJ2-7 and V is TRBV2, with a tentative D call TRBD2 (5 bases). Deletions cut 4 bases from V and 2 bases from J, with 12 bases between. There are 14 residues in the CDR3. The germline gives CDR1 SNHLY, CDR2 FYNNEI.

The CDR3 sequence is CASSQPEREEQYF. CDR3 nucleotide sequence: TGCGCCAGCAGTCAACCGGAACGGGAAGAGCAGTACTTC. V usage is TRBV23-1 and J usage is TRBJ2-7, with D perhaps TRBD2 (5 bases). TRBV23-1 is an open reading frame, and its role is uncertain. CDR3 length equals 13 residues. The V gene lost 2 bases and the J gene lost 7 bases, with 12 bases spanning the gap.

This chain uses TRBV11-1 with TRBJ2-1, with TRBD2 matching over 7 bases. This CDR3 is 17 amino acids long. J was trimmed by 8 bases and V by 5 bases; bases with no gene match: 18. From germline, CDR1 is SGHAT and CDR2 FQDESV (reference sequence). CDR3 coding DNA: TGTGCCAGCAGCGCGCTGGCCCTAGCGGTAGGACATGATGAGCAGTTCTTC. Its protein is CASSALALAVGHDEQFF.

There are a few counts of this clone. V is TRBV10-3 and J is TRBJ2-7, with TRBD1 identical over 10 bases. Germline assignment: CDR1 ENHRY and CDR2 SYGVKD. The J segment lost 0 bases and the V segment lost 4 bases, leaving 3 bases of the junction unmatched. The CDR3 has 15 amino acids. The CDR3 nucleotides read TGTGCCATCAGTGGTCGGGACAGGGGCTCCTACGAGCAGTACTTC. As protein: CAISGRDRGSYEQYF.

The CDR3 loop is CASSQDLLAQETQYF. The DNA of the CDR3 is TGTGCCAGCAGCCAAGATCTGCTAGCCCAAGAGACCCAGTACTTC. The gene calls are TRBV4-2 and TRBJ2-5; D is perhaps TRBD2 (5 bases). The germline CDR1 and CDR2 sequences are LGHNA and YNFKEQ. This CDR3 region has 15 residues. The V and J ends lost 0 bases and 1 base respectively, with 9 bases between them.

The rearrangement uses TRBV27 and TRBJ2-3; TRBD1 is a possible D gene (6 bases). Germline values: CDR1 MNHEY, CDR2 SMNVEV (reference sequence). The V end lost 8 bases, the J end lost 0 bases, and 15 bases lay between the germline ends. CDR3 length: 15 residues. The CDR3, as DNA: TGTGCCAGCGCCCTCGGACAGACTAGCACAGATACGCAGTATTTT. Encoded protein: CASALGQTSTDTQYF.

The CDR3 sequence is CASSTMDRSAVGYTF. As DNA, the CDR3 is TGTGCCAGCAGTACGATGGACAGGAGCGCCGTAGGCTACACCTTC. The chain combines TRBV6-5 with TRBJ1-2; 7 bases are shared with TRBD1. The trim removed 5 bases at V and 8 bases at J, leaving 14 bases unmatched. From germline, CDR1 is MNHEY and CDR2 SVGAGI. The CDR3 consists of 15 residues.

J is TRBJ2-2 and V is TRBV4-1; D possibly corresponds to TRBD2 (6 bases). Trimming removed 3 bases at V and 1 base at J, with 9 bases between. Germline V lookup: CDR1 MGHRA, CDR2 YSYEKL. There are 15 residues in the CDR3. As DNA, the CDR3 is TGCGCCAGCAGCCACGGAGGGCTGAACACCGGGGAGCTGTTTTTT. Translated: CASSHGGLNTGELFF.

The chain employs TRBV6-5 and TRBJ1-1; D gene unclear. This CDR3 is 13 amino acids long. Trimming removed 6 bases at V and 0 bases at J, with 8 bases between. Germline CDR1 reads MNHEY; CDR2 reads SVGAGI. CDR3 region: CASREGVNTEAFF. In DNA form, the CDR3 reads TGTGCCAGCAGAGAGGGAGTGAACACTGAAGCTTTCTTT.

The V gene is TRBV4-1, the J gene TRBJ2-1, with 10 bases aligning to TRBD1. The CDR3 extends over 16 amino acids. Trimming at V came to 0 bases and at J to 3 bases, leaving 2 bases not matched to a gene. Germline V CDR1 and CDR2: MGHRA, YSYEKL. The CDR3 bases are TGCGCCAGCAGCCAAGAGGGACAGGGGAACTACAATGAGCAGTTCTTC. This sequence encodes CASSQEGQGNYNEQFF.

In its sample, this clone was seen a few times. The chain employs TRBV2 and TRBJ2-2; either TRBD1 or TRBD2 may supply D (5 bases each). V lost 7 bases, J lost 7 bases, and 16 bases lay in between. Germline V CDR1 and CDR2: SNHLY, FYNNEI. The CDR3 totals 14 residues. CDR3 region: CASIRQSGSGELFF. CDR3 DNA sequence: TGTGCCAGCATCCGACAGTCGGGGAGCGGGGAGCTGTTTTTT.

This clone was detected only a few times. Other DNA sequences in the sample encode the same CDR3. The chain has TRBV5-1 and TRBJ2-3; 9 bases align to TRBD1. With 4 bases clipped from V and 3 bases from J, the junction kept 6 bases outside the gene matches. Germline V gives CDR1 SGHRS, CDR2 YFSETQ. CDR3 length: 15 amino acids. The CDR3: CASSLDRGRTDTQYF. The DNA for the CDR3 is TGCGCCAGCAGCCTGGACAGGGGAAGGACAGATACGCAGTATTTT.